This T cell receptor (beta chain) was identified in a study of cytomegalovirus exposure and HLA in healthy donors. Trimming took 4 bases from V and 5 from J; bases not matched to a gene: 6. There are 14 residues in the CDR3. CDR1 and CDR2 (germline): SGHRS, YFSETQ. The PCR employed 60 Vbeta primers together with 13 Jbeta primers. Repertoires were generated with immunoSEQ multiplex PCR, while TCRdb's copy carries only in-frame clones and drops some. The table includes approximately 160,000 clones, roughly three quarters detected once. Among the donors, all were healthy bone marrow donors. The sequence was obtained from a male donor in good health and CMV-seropositive. The J gene is TRBJ2-7, the V gene TRBV5-1, with 10 bases lining up with TRBD1. Sequences were obtained from PBMCs. DNA for the CDR3: TGCGCCAGCAGCGGGGGACAGGGGTTCCACGAGCAGTACTTC. Translating gives CASSGGQGFHEQYF. Full variable domain (rest looked up from reference TRBV5-1 and TRBJ2-7): KAGVTQTPRYLIKTRGQQVTLSCSPISGHRSVSWYQQTPGQGLQFLFEYFSETQRNKGNFPGRFSGRQFSNSRSEMNVSTLELGDSALYLCASSGGQGFHEQYFGPGTRLTVT.